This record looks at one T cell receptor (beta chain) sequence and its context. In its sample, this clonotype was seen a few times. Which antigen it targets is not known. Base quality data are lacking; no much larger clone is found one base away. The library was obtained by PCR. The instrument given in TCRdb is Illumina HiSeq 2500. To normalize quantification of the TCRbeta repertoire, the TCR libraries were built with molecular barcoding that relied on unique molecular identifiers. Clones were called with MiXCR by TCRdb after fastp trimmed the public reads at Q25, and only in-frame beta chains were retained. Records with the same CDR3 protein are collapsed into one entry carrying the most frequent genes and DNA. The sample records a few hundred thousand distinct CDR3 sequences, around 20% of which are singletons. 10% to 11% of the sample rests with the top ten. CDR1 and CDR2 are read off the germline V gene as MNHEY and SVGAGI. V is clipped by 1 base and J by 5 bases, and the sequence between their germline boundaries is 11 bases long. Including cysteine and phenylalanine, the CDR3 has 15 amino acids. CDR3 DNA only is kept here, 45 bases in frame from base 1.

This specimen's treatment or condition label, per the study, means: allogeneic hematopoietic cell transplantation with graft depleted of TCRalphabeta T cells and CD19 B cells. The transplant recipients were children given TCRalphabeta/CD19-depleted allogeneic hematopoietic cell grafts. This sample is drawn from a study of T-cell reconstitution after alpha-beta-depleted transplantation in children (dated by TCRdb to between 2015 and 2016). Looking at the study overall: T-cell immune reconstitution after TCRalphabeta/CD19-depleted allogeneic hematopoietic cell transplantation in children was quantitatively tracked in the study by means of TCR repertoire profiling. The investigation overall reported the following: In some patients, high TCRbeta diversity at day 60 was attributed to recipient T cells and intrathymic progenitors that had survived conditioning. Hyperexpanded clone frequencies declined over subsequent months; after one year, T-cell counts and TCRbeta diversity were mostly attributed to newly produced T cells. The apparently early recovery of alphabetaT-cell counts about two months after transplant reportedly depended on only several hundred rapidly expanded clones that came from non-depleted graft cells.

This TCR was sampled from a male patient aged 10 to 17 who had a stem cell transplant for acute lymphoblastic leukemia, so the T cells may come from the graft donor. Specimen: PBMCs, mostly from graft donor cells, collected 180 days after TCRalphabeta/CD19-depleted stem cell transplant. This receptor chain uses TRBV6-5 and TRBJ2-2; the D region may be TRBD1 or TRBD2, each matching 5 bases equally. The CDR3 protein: CASSYLEGPTGELFF. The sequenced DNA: TGTGCCAGCAGTTACTTAGAGGGGCCGACCGGGGAGCTGTTTTTT.